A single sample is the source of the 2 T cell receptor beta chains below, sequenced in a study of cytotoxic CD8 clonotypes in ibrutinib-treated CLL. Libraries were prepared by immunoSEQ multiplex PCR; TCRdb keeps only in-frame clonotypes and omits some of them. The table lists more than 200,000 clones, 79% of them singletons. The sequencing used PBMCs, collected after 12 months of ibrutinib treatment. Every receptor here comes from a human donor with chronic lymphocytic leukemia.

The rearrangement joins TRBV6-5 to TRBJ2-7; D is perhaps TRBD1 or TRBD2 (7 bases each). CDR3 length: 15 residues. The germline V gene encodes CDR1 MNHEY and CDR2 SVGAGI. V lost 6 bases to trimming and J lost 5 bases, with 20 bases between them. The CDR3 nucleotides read TGTGCCAGCAGGCCACTAACCCAGGGGGGGGACGAGCAGTACTTC. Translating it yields CASRPLTQGGDEQYF.

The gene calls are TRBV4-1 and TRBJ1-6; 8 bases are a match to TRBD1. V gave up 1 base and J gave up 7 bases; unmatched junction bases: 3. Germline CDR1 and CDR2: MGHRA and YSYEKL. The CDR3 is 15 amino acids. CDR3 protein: CASSQVGTGNSPLHF. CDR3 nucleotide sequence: TGCGCCAGCAGCCAAGTGGGGACAGGAAATTCACCCCTCCACTTT.